The T cell receptor beta chain described here comes from a study of shared clonotypes between healthy human individuals. Overall study results and limits: Sharing across four donors was seen in around 5% of naive CD4 clonotypes.

V shed 6 bases and J shed 6 bases, with 17 bases lying between them. The CDR3 spans 14 residues. Germline V lookup: CDR1 MDHEN, CDR2 SYDVKM. Worth noting for this clone: The antigen is unknown. Distinct nucleotide sequences in the sample also encode this CDR3.

The material for each subset, its genomic DNA, was split evenly across several immunoSEQ plates. Data came from immunoSEQ multiplex PCR; TCRdb stores just in-frame clones and leaves some out. The table has approximately 2.1 million clones, just over 90% seen once. This sequence originates from a man aged 18 to 35 in good health. Some clones in this sample may be carry-over from other donors' samples. The sequencing sample was made of naive CD4+ T cells from PBMCs. The subset: CD45RA+ positively selected. The chain links TRBV28 to TRBJ1-2; tentatively, D is TRBD1 (6 bases). CDR3 amino acids: CASRTGHMRDGYTF. The DNA of the CDR3 is TGTGCCAGCAGGACAGGACATATGCGAGATGGCTACACCTTC.